This entry lists 2 T cell receptor beta chains sequenced from one sample in a study of OX40 agonist ivuxolimab in advanced cancers. Clones were sequenced by immunoSEQ multiplex PCR, and TCRdb holds only the in-frame ones, with some missing. The data show about 83,000 clones, about 80% seen once. The sample consisted of CD4+ or CD8+ T cells sorted from blood, taken in a trial of the OX40 agonist ivuxolimab. These receptor sequences come from an adult with an advanced solid tumor such as melanoma, head and neck, liver or kidney cancer.

This rearrangement joins TRBV10-1 to TRBJ1-1, with D uncertain. CDR1 WNHNN and CDR2 SYGVQD come from the germline V gene (reference sequence). This CDR3 is 13 amino acids long. V was cut by 2 bases and J by 0 bases, with 4 bases left in between. This CDR3 reads CASSETMNTEAFF. In DNA form, the CDR3 reads TGCGCCAGCAGTGAGACAATGAACACTGAAGCTTTCTTT.

This clone appeared a single time. The chain joins TRBV5-5 to TRBJ2-3; D is possibly TRBD1 (6 bases). The CDR3 is 14 residues long. The V gene lost 0 bases and the J gene lost 4 bases, with 9 bases spanning the gap. The germline CDR1 and CDR2 sequences are SGHKS and YYEKEE (reference sequence). CDR3 region: CASSLGQAADTQYF. The CDR3 bases are TGTGCCAGCAGCTTGGGACAGGCGGCAGATACGCAGTATTTT.